This TCR beta chain derives from a study of OX40 agonist ivuxolimab in advanced cancers. The protocol was immunoSEQ multiplex PCR, while the TCRdb copy is restricted to in-frame clones and leaves out a portion. The data contain tens of thousands of clones, just under 90% of them singletons. This clone was observed a single time. Blood got drawn at baseline, again on cycle 4 day 1, and then on cycle 7 day 1. The CDR3 loop spans 15 amino acids. Germline CDR1 reads MNHEY; CDR2 reads SMNVEV (reference sequence). Trimming took 4 bases from V and 8 from J; bases not matched to a gene: 13. The source of this sequence is an adult with an advanced solid tumor such as melanoma, head and neck, liver or kidney cancer. The source was CD4+ or CD8+ T cells sorted from blood, collected in a trial of the OX40 agonist ivuxolimab. The chain joins TRBV27 to TRBJ1-2; 7 nucleotides line up with TRBD1. This chain's CDR3 is CASSSNRGTTPGYTF. The CDR3 DNA follows: TGTGCCAGCAGTTCTAACAGGGGCACTACTCCCGGCTACACCTTC.